These T cell receptor beta chains were read from a single sample in a study of T cell changes during pregnancy in multiple sclerosis. Sequencing was performed with immunoSEQ multiplex PCR; in TCRdb, only in-frame clones are kept and a portion is missing. The sample lists about 13,000 clones, more than 70% occurring once. This specimen consisted of CD8+ T cells from peripheral blood mononuclear cells, obtained in the first trimester of pregnancy. The receptors were sampled from a female donor with multiple sclerosis, enrolled in a pregnancy study. The CDR3 runs from the conserved cysteine through the conserved F or W. A D gene is named only where the DNA matches it firmly. A row's size may be missing; if present it is once, few, many or a size class.

. TRBJ1-1 TRBV5-5 TRBD1 TGTGCCAGCAGCTTGGTGGGACAGGGGACGGGGATGAACACTGAAGCTTTCTTT CASSLVGQGTGMNTEAFF
. TRBJ2-5 TRBV11-2 TRBD1 TGTGCCAGCAGCTTAGCTGGACAGGGAAAGACCCAGTACTTC CASSLAGQGKTQYF
few TRBJ2-3 TRBV2 TRBD2 TGTGCCAGCAGTGAGGGACTAATGAGCACAGATACGCAGTATTTT CASSEGLMSTDTQYF
. TRBJ1-1 TRBV7-3 TRBD1 TGTGCCAGCAGCTTAACACAGGGGCCGAACACTGAAGCTTTCTTT CASSLTQGPNTEAFF
. TRBJ2-2 TRBV9 . TGTGCCAGCAGCGTTCTGACAGATACCGGGGAGCTGTTTTTT CASSVLTDTGELFF
. TRBJ1-1 TRBV5-6 . TGTGCCAGCAGCTTTCAGGGTGCTGAAGCTTTCTTT CASSFQGAEAFF
. TRBJ1-4 TRBV28 TRBD1 TGTGCCAGTAAGGGACAGCCGAATGAAAAACTGTTTTTT CASKGQPNEKLFF
. TRBJ1-1 TRBV9 TRBD1 TGTGCCAGCAGCGCCGGACAGGGAACTGAAGCTTTCTTT CASSAGQGTEAFF
. TRBJ1-4 TRBV6-5 TRBD1 TGTGCCAGCAGCCTTTACAGGGGTAATGAAAAACTGTTTTTT CASSLYRGNEKLFF
medium-sized TRBJ1-5 TRBV6-4 . TGTGCCAGCAGTGAGGACACCAATCAGCCCCAGCATTTT CASSEDTNQPQHF
. TRBJ1-1 TRBV6-5 . TGTGCCAGCAGTTACTCGGGAGATCCTGAAGCTTTCTTT CASSYSGDPEAFF
. TRBJ2-1 TRBV5-1 TRBD2 TGCGCCAGCAGCTTGGATCTAGCGGGGTACAATGAGCAGTTCTTC CASSLDLAGYNEQFF
once TRBJ1-4 TRBV6-1 . TGTGCCAGCAGTGAATATCAGGGGCCTGAAAAACTGTTTTTT CASSEYQGPEKLFF
medium-sized TRBJ1-1 TRBV6-6 TRBD1 TGTGCCAGCAGGACGACAGGGGGCGAGGTGAACACTGAAGCTTTCTTT CASRTTGGEVNTEAFF
. TRBJ1-1 TRBV6-5 TRBD1 TGTGCCAGCAGTTTGTTGACAGGGTCTCTATCTGAAGCTTTCTTT CASSLLTGSLSEAFF
. TRBJ1-2 TRBV7-9 . TGTGCCAGCAGCTTCATATCTATTGGCTACACCTTC CASSFISIGYTF
. TRBJ2-7 TRBV7-9 . TGTGCCAGCAGCTTTACAGGTACCTACGAGCAGTACTTC CASSFTGTYEQYF
. TRBJ2-7 TRBV2 TRBD2 TGTGCCAGCTCCTCTCTAGCGGGGGGCTACGAGCAGTACTTC CASSSLAGGYEQYF
. TRBJ1-2 TRBV4-2 TRBD1 TGTGCCAGCAGCCAAGACGGTGACAGGGTTGATGGCTACACCTTC CASSQDGDRVDGYTF
. TRBJ1-2 TRBV6-1 TRBD1 TGTGCCAGCAGTGAAGGGGACAGCTACTATGGCTACACCTTC CASSEGDSYYGYTF
. TRBJ2-3 TRBV4-3 . TGCGCCAGCAGCCAAGCGAGGTCGGGGGGCCCTAGCACAGATACGCAGTATTTT CASSQARSGGPSTDTQYF
few TRBJ2-5 TRBV7-9 . TGTGCCAGCAGCTCCCCTCGGGGGTTACGGGAGACCCAGTACTTC CASSSPRGLRETQYF
. TRBJ1-2 TRBV27 . TGTGCCAGCAGTTTATCCCCGGGTCCAAACTATGGCTACACCTTC CASSLSPGPNYGYTF
. TRBJ1-2 TRBV29-1 . TGCAGCGTTGACGGACGAGGACTACAAACAGGCTATGGCTACACCTTC CSVDGRGLQTGYGYTF
. TRBJ2-2 TRBV6-4 TRBD1 TGTGCCAGCAGTGGGACAGGGGACACCGGGGAGCTGTTTTTT CASSGTGDTGELFF
. TRBJ2-1 TRBV9 TRBD2 TGTGCCAGCAGCGTAGCTAAGGCTAGCGGGGGGAACAATGAGCAGTTCTTC CASSVAKASGGNNEQFF
. TRBJ2-2 TRBV6-1 TRBD1 TGTGCCAGCAGTGGGACAGGGGAAACCGGGGAGCTGTTTTTT CASSGTGETGELFF
. TRBJ2-3 TRBV7-9 TRBD2 TGTGCCAGCAGCGATCTAGCGGGGGGCCCTATTAGCACAGATACGCAGTATTTT CASSDLAGGPISTDTQYF
few TRBJ2-2 TRBV6-4 TRBD1 TGTGCCAGCAGTGTTCAGGGGGCAGATACCGGGGAGCTGTTTTTT CASSVQGADTGELFF
. TRBJ2-7 TRBV5-4 TRBD2 TGTGCCAGCAGCTTGGATTGGGAGGGCTACGAGCAGTACTTC CASSLDWEGYEQYF
. TRBJ2-1 TRBV9 TRBD2 TGTGCCAGCACCCCATCCTCCGGACTAGCGGGGGCCATCTACAATGAGCAGTTCTTC CASTPSSGLAGAIYNEQFF
. TRBJ1-1 TRBV7-2 . TGTGCCAGCAGCTTAGCGGTAGGGGGCACTGAAGCTTTCTTT CASSLAVGGTEAFF
. TRBJ2-3 TRBV28 TRBD2 TGTGCCAGCAGTTTATCGAGCGGGGGTAGCACAGATACGCAGTATTTT CASSLSSGGSTDTQYF
. TRBJ1-3 TRBV4-3 . TGCGCCAGCAGCCACGATAAACAGGGATCTGGAAACACCATATATTTT CASSHDKQGSGNTIYF
. TRBJ2-5 TRBV15 . TGTGCCACCCCTCGTCTGCGGGTGCAAGAGACCCAGTACTTC CATPRLRVQETQYF
. TRBJ2-7 TRBV5-6 . TGTGCCAGCAGCACGGGAATGAGCTCCTACGAGCAGTACTTC CASSTGMSSYEQYF
. TRBJ2-6 TRBV5-5 TRBD1 TGTGCCAGCAGCACGAGACAGGGGTCTGGGGCCAACGTCCTGACTTTC CASSTRQGSGANVLTF
. TRBJ2-3 TRBV11-2 TRBD2 TGTGCCAGCAGTTCCACTAGCGGGGGGGAAGGAGATACGCAGTATTTT CASSSTSGGEGDTQYF
. TRBJ1-1 TRBV10-1 . TGCGCCCGTCAATCGAGTAACCTCCCGAACACTGAAGCTTTCTTT CARQSSNLPNTEAFF
. TRBJ2-5 TRBV7-9 . TGTGCCAGCAGCTACCCCAAGGGGCTCCAAGAGACCCAGTACTTC CASSYPKGLQETQYF
few TRBJ2-7 TRBV7-9 . TGTGCCAGCAGCTTAACTGACAGATCTAACGAGCAGTACTTC CASSLTDRSNEQYF
. TRBJ1-2 TRBV10-3 TRBD1 TGTGCCATCAGTGAGTCAGGGGACAGGGTAGTACGGTATGGCTACACCTTC CAISESGDRVVRYGYTF
. TRBJ2-7 TRBV5-6 TRBD1 TGTGCCAGCAGGGACAGGGTGGCCTACGAGCAGTACTTC CASRDRVAYEQYF
. TRBJ2-7 TRBV19 . TGTGCCAGTAGTATAGATCTCGAGGAAGGCGCGTACGAGCAGTACTTC CASSIDLEEGAYEQYF
. TRBJ2-2 TRBV27 TRBD2 TGTGCCAGCAGTGTGGGACTAGCGGGGGGGCCCACCGGGGAGCTGTTTTTT CASSVGLAGGPTGELFF
. TRBJ2-1 TRBV6-4 TRBD2 TGTGCCAGCAGTGGGACTAGCGGGGGCAATGAGCAGTTCTTC CASSGTSGGNEQFF
. TRBJ2-5 TRBV6-4 . TGTGCCAGCAGTGACTCACGGGAGACCCAGTACTTC CASSDSRETQYF
. TRBJ1-1 TRBV4-3 . TGCGCCAGCAGCCAAGTATTTACTTTAAGGAACACTGAAGCTTTCTTT CASSQVFTLRNTEAFF
. TRBJ1-5 TRBV9 . TGTGCCAGCAGCACCCTACCCGAGGCCGGGCAGCCCCAGCATTTT CASSTLPEAGQPQHF
. TRBJ2-7 TRBV27 . TGTGCCAGCAGTTTTACAGGAACGGACAGCTCCTACGAGCAGTACTTC CASSFTGTDSSYEQYF
. TRBJ1-2 TRBV5-4 TRBD1 TGTGCCAGCAGCTGGGGGACAGATAACTATGGCTACACCTTC CASSWGTDNYGYTF
. TRBJ2-7 TRBV21-1 . TGTGCCAGCAGCACCTCCCCGGACAGGGGGATTTCTGGCGAGCAGTACTTC CASSTSPDRGISGEQYF
. TRBJ1-2 TRBV5-4 . TGTGCCAGCAGCGTAGACAGATTTGGCTACACCTTC CASSVDRFGYTF
. TRBJ2-1 TRBV6-1 . TGTGCCAGCATGCTCGACTACAACAATGAGCAGTTCTTC CASMLDYNNEQFF
. TRBJ2-7 TRBV30 TRBD2 TGTGCCTGGAGTGTCGGTCTAGCGGGGGCTTTGATTACCTACGAGCAGTACTTC CAWSVGLAGALITYEQYF
. TRBJ2-4 TRBV29-1 . TGCAGCGTGCTACTGGACATTCAGTACTTC CSVLLDIQYF
. TRBJ2-7 TRBV29-1 TRBD1 TGCAGCGTTGAAGAACGACGGACAGGAGAGCAGTACTTC CSVEERRTGEQYF